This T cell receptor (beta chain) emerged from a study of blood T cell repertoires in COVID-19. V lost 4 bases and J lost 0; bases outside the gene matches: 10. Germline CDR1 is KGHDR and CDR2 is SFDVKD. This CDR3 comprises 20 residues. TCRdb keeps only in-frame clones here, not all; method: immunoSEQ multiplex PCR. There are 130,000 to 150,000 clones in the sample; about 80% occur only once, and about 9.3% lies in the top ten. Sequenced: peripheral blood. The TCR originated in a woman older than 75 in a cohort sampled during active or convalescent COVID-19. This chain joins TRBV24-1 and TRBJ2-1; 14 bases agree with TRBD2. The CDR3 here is CATSDAPGTSGGSSYNEQFF. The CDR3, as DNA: TGTGCCACCAGTGACGCCCCCGGGACTAGCGGGGGTAGCTCCTACAATGAGCAGTTCTTC.